Listed below are T cell receptor beta chains from one sample, sequenced in a study of blood T cell repertoires in COVID-19. TCRdb's copy holds only in-frame clones and misses some; the assay was immunoSEQ multiplex PCR. The sample lists some 99,000 clones; around 82% were seen once. Sequenced material: peripheral blood. The origin of the receptors is a human donor in a cohort sampled during active or convalescent COVID-19. Each CDR3 is given with its conserved first and last residue.

v_call	j_call	cdr3_aa
TRBV19	TRBJ2-5	CASSVQGGTQYF
TRBV7-2	TRBJ2-7	CASSLRGISRTYEQYF
TRBV15	TRBJ2-5	CATSRDRTGGEETQYF
TRBV6-2/TRBV6-3	TRBJ2-7	CASSYKENSWYEQYF
TRBV6-2/TRBV6-3	TRBJ2-1	CASSDPALAGAIEQFF
TRBV5-1	TRBJ1-1	CASSRGINTEAFF
TRBV5-4	TRBJ1-6	CASSPGQDYNSPLHF
TRBV27	TRBJ1-2	CASSPLGTGGAYGYTF
TRBV7-3	TRBJ2-7	CASSLAGQVQYF
TRBV7-9	TRBJ2-3	CASSHRLAGTDTQYF
TRBV10-3	TRBJ1-2	CAINEGSGGYGYTF
TRBV7-2	TRBJ2-5	CASTSLSWAGAQETQYF
TRBV11-2	TRBJ2-1	CASSLGGGRARGEQFF
TRBV13	TRBJ2-5	CASSWGGPGETQYF
TRBV4-1	TRBJ1-5	CASSQVSDRSAYNQPQHF
TRBV4-1	TRBJ2-5	CASSHSATSGQGAQYF
TRBV9	TRBJ2-7	CASSLGTSGGLYEQYF
TRBV6-5	TRBJ2-5	CASRTDRGQETQYF
TRBV5-4	TRBJ2-1	CASSLTDEQFF
TRBV28	TRBJ2-5	CASSLWHRVDGAQYF
TRBV7-8	TRBJ1-2	CASSPGIYGYTF
TRBV6-5	TRBJ1-2	CASSYSTISGGYTF
TRBV6-2/TRBV6-3	TRBJ2-1	CASSLLGGPESHNEQFF
TRBV6-1	TRBJ2-7	CASSDIRTGTREQYF
TRBV28	TRBJ2-7	CASTPLGAYSGEQYF
TRBV7-8	TRBJ2-1	CASSLARTSGSHEQFF
TRBV5-4	TRBJ2-7	CASSPSGDGFYEQYF
TRBV5-4	TRBJ2-1	CASSSGLAGNNEQFF
TRBV5-6	TRBJ1-2	CASSPGQIHYGYTF
TRBV7-3	TRBJ2-1	CASSLGGVAGDNEQFF
TRBV19	TRBJ1-5	CASSIRTSGQPQHF
TRBV3-1/TRBV3-2	TRBJ1-6	CASLPPGKANSPLHF
TRBV5-1	TRBJ1-2	CASSVSGQNYGYTF
TRBV4-3	TRBJ2-7	CASSQDPAGSYEQYF
TRBV5-1	TRBJ2-1	CASSLSGGSYNEQFF
TRBV7-9	TRBJ1-2	CASSTGNYGYTF
TRBV24-1	TRBJ2-1	CATSDLWAPYNEQFF
TRBV4-3	TRBJ1-6	CASSQGWRPDRPLHF
TRBV5-1	TRBJ2-5	CASSLDGGLQETQYF
TRBV2	TRBJ2-7	CASGPLGPWTYEQYF
TRBV4-3	TRBJ2-4	CASSQDPAGGAGAKNIQYF
TRBV7-2	TRBJ2-1	CASSLSSGRGDEQFF
TRBV9	TRBJ1-2	CASSDDADSSYGYTF